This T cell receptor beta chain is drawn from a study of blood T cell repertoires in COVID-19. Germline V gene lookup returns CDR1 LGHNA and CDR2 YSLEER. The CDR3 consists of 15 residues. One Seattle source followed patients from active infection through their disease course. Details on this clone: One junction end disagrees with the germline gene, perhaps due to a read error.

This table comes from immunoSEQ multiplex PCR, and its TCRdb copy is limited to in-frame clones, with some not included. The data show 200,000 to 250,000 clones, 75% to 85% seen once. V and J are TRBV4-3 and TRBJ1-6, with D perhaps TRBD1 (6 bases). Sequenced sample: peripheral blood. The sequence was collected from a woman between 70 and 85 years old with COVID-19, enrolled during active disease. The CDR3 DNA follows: TGCGCCAGCAGCCAAGATGGGACAACGCGATCACCCCCCCACTTT. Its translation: CASSQDGTTRSPPHF.